This is a list of T cell receptor beta chains from one sample in a study of blood T cells in healthy people across ages. Using its own MiXCR run on the 5' RACE reads, TCRdb lists one record per CDR3 protein. Counted here are roughly 1.4 million distinct CDR3 sequences, 45% to 70% occurring once; the ten biggest clones make up 6.5% to 8.5%. The sample was blood. The source of these receptors is a man in his late teens or twenties in good health. Both conserved end residues are part of each CDR3. Fields, in order: CDR3 DNA, CDR3 protein, V gene, CDR3 length, clone size, D gene, J gene. D genes are given only for firm matches. For some rows the clone size is stated as once, few or many, or as a class when expanded; others skip it.

TGTGCCAGCAGTGCCTGGGGAGGGGTCCCTAACTATGGCTACACCTTC	CASSAWGGVPNYGYTF	TRBV25-1	16	-	-	TRBJ1-2
TGTGCCAGCAGCCTGGGAGGTTCGGGATCGGACACTGAAGCTTTCTTT	CASSLGGSGSDTEAFF	TRBV11-2	16	-	-	TRBJ1-1
TGCAGCGTTGTACGCCGGGGAGTCTTGGATGAGCAGTTCTTC	CSVVRRGVLDEQFF	TRBV29-1	14	-	-	TRBJ2-1
TGTGCCAGCAGCGTAGGGCAGGCGGACTACGAGCAGTACTTC	CASSVGQADYEQYF	TRBV9	14	-	-	TRBJ2-7
TGTGCCAGCAGCATCCTTGGTCCCGGACAGGGTAACTATGAGCAGTTCTTC	CASSILGPGQGNYEQFF	TRBV27	17	-	TRBD1	TRBJ2-1
TGTGCCAGCAGCAATCTGGGACTAGCTGGCTCCTACAATGAGCAGTTCTTC	CASSNLGLAGSYNEQFF	TRBV5-5	17	-	TRBD2	TRBJ2-1
TGTGCCATGGGGGGCCACGAAGCGGAGACGAACACCGGGGAGCTGTTTTTT	CAMGGHEAETNTGELFF	TRBV10-3	17	-	-	TRBJ2-2
TGCAGTGCTAGTACCGACAGGGAGTTTTCCGAGCAGTACTTC	CSASTDREFSEQYF	TRBV20-1	14	-	TRBD1	TRBJ2-7
TGCGCCAGCAGTGTAATGTGGACGGGAGTTCCGGATACGCAGTATTTT	CASSVMWTGVPDTQYF	TRBV2	16	once	-	TRBJ2-3
TGTGCCAGCAGCCCGATCGGGGGCTGGAATGAAAAACTGTTTTTT	CASSPIGGWNEKLFF	TRBV7-2	15	-	-	TRBJ1-4
TGCGCCAGCAGCCCTTTTCTAGCGGGCCTTTACAAAAGCATTCAGTACTTC	CASSPFLAGLYKSIQYF	TRBV4-1	17	-	TRBD2	TRBJ2-4
TGTGCCAGCAGCACAGGACAGGCAACAAGGGAGCAGTACTTC	CASSTGQATREQYF	TRBV9	14	-	TRBD1	TRBJ2-4
TGCAGTGCTAGCGCAGGGTTAGATACGCAGTATTTT	CSASAGLDTQYF	TRBV20-1	12	-	-	TRBJ2-3
TGTGCCAGCAGCTTAAGCCCGGGACCCACAGATACGCAGTATTTT	CASSLSPGPTDTQYF	TRBV11-2	15	few	-	TRBJ2-3
TGTGCCAGCAGCAAAAAGGACAGTTCCTACGAGCAGTACTTC	CASSKKDSSYEQYF	TRBV7-9	14	-	-	TRBJ2-7
TGTGCCAGCAGTTTGACTAGCGGCTCCCAAGAGACCCAGTACTTC	CASSLTSGSQETQYF	TRBV12-3/TRBV12-4	15	-	TRBD2	TRBJ2-5
TGCAGCGTTGCGCTGGGACTAAGCAGGGCCCAGTACTTC	CSVALGLSRAQYF	TRBV29-1	13	-	TRBD2	TRBJ2-7
TGTGCCAGCAGTCAGGGGTCTGAGCAGTACTTC	CASSQGSEQYF	TRBV6-6	11	many	-	TRBJ2-7
TGCGCCAGCAGCCAAATCGTGGGCACGGTCCTCTACGAGCAGTACTTC	CASSQIVGTVLYEQYF	TRBV4-1	16	-	-	TRBJ2-7
TGTGCCAGCAGTCCCCCCGTTCCCTCTGGGGCCAACGTCCTGACTTTC	CASSPPVPSGANVLTF	TRBV28	16	-	-	TRBJ2-6
TGCGCCAGCAGGCTAGCGGGAGAGTCCTACGAGCAGTACTTC	CASRLAGESYEQYF	TRBV5-1	14	few	TRBD2	TRBJ2-7
TGTGCCATCAGTGACCCGGTCCAATACAGGGACATTCTCTATGGCTACACCTTC	CAISDPVQYRDILYGYTF	TRBV10-3	18	-	-	TRBJ1-2
TGTGCCAGCAGCGATACGAGACAGGGGTACAATGAGCAGTTCTTC	CASSDTRQGYNEQFF	TRBV9	15	-	TRBD1	TRBJ2-1
TGCGCCAGCAGCCTCGCGCCTGGCCTGTCGCCTATTCAGTACTTC	CASSLAPGLSPIQYF	TRBV4-1	15	few	-	TRBJ2-4
TGTGCCATTCGCGGGGTCATCACAGATACGCAGTATTTT	CAIRGVITDTQYF	TRBV10-3	13	-	-	TRBJ2-3
TGCAGCGTTGGAAGAGGGCTAGCGGAAAACAATGAGCAGTTCTTC	CSVGRGLAENNEQFF	TRBV29-1	15	-	TRBD2	TRBJ2-1
TGCAGTGCTAGGGGGAGTAGCGGGAGGTCCTACGAGCAGTACTTC	CSARGSSGRSYEQYF	TRBV20-1	15	-	TRBD2	TRBJ2-7
TGTGCCAGCAGTGACGGGGAGACCGACTCCTACGAGCAGTACTTC	CASSDGETDSYEQYF	TRBV6-4	15	few	-	TRBJ2-7
TGTGCTAGTGGTTTCGTCGGCGAGCAGTACTTC	CASGFVGEQYF	TRBV12-5	11	once	-	TRBJ2-7
TGTGCCAGCAGCCAAGAGATCAGAACAACCGCCATTCAGTACTTC	CASSQEIRTTAIQYF	TRBV4-2	15	-	-	TRBJ2-4
TGTGCCAGCAGCTTGGACTACAACAATGAGCAGTTCTTC	CASSLDYNNEQFF	TRBV7-9	13	few	-	TRBJ2-1
TGTGCCAGCAGCTTAAGCTTCGGGGACCTCTATGGCTACACCTTC	CASSLSFGDLYGYTF	TRBV7-9	15	once	-	TRBJ1-2
TGTGCCAGCAGCTTAGGTGTTCCCGATAATTCACCCCTCCACTTT	CASSLGVPDNSPLHF	TRBV7-4	15	few	-	TRBJ1-6
TGTGCCAGCAGTTTATGGGGACAGGGTCGATCCTACGAGCAGTACTTC	CASSLWGQGRSYEQYF	TRBV12-3/TRBV12-4	16	few	TRBD1	TRBJ2-7
TGTGCCAGCAGTACGAACAAAAGGACAGGGCTGATCAACGAGCAGTTCTTC	CASSTNKRTGLINEQFF	TRBV6-6	17	once	TRBD1	TRBJ2-1
TGTGCCACCGGGACTTCCCGGACTAGCGGGATTAGGCTCTACGAGCAGTACTTC	CATGTSRTSGIRLYEQYF	TRBV2	18	few	TRBD2	TRBJ2-7
TGTGCCAGCAGTTTAGAACAGGTTACCGGGACCCAGTACTTC	CASSLEQVTGTQYF	TRBV12-3/TRBV12-4	14	-	-	TRBJ2-5
TGTGCCAGCACCACATCAGGTGGGGTTCAGTTCTTC	CASTTSGGVQFF	TRBV28	12	-	-	TRBJ2-1
TGCGCCAGCAGCTTGGGTTCCAACCAAGAGACCCAGTACTTC	CASSLGSNQETQYF	TRBV5-1	14	-	-	TRBJ2-5
TGCAGTGCTCAGACAGGGTTAGGAGTAGATACGCAGTATTTT	CSAQTGLGVDTQYF	TRBV20-1	14	-	TRBD1	TRBJ2-3
TGTGCCAGCTCCCGTACGACAAACACTGAAGCTTTCTTT	CASSRTTNTEAFF	TRBV27	13	-	-	TRBJ1-1
TGTGCCAGCAGTGCCCTCGTAGGGGCTGAAGCTTTCTTT	CASSALVGAEAFF	TRBV6-2/TRBV6-3	13	few	-	TRBJ1-1
TGTGCCAGCAGTTTAACGACAGGCGGGACAATCTATGGCTACACCTTC	CASSLTTGGTIYGYTF	TRBV6-5	16	-	-	TRBJ1-2
TGTGCCAGCAGTTGGGTGAGGGAAGAAAAACTGTTTTTT	CASSWVREEKLFF	TRBV28	13	-	-	TRBJ1-4
TGTGCCAGCAGTTACTCTCAGGCAGGGACCAATAAGCAGTTCTTC	CASSYSQAGTNKQFF	TRBV6-6	15	once	-	TRBJ2-1